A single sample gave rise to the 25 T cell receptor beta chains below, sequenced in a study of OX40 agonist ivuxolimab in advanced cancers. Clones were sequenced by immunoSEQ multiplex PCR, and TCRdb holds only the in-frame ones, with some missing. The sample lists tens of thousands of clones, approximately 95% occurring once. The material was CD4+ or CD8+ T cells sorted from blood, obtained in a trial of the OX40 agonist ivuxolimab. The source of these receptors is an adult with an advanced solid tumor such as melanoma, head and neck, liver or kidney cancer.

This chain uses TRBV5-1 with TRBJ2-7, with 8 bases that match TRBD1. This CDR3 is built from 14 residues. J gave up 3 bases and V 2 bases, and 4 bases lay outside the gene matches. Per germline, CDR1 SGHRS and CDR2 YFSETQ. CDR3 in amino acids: CASSFMTGDYEQYF. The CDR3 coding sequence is TGCGCCAGCAGCTTTATGACAGGGGACTACGAGCAGTACTTC.

The CDR3 sequence: CASSLGGGDTEAFF. In DNA form, the CDR3 reads TGTGCCAGCAGCCTGGGAGGGGGCGACACTGAAGCTTTCTTT. This chain joins TRBV5-8 and TRBJ1-1; 7 positions agree with TRBD1. This CDR3 contains 14 residues. CDR1 and CDR2 (germline): SGHTS, YDEGEE. The V segment lost 4 bases and the J segment 3 bases; nucleotides outside the gene matches: 6.

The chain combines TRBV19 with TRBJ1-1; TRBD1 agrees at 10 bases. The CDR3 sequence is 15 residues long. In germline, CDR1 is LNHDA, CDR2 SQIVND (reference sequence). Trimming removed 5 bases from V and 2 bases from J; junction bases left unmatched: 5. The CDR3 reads CASSQRTGGNTEAFF. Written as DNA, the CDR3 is TGTGCCAGTAGTCAAAGGACAGGGGGAAACACTGAAGCTTTCTTT.

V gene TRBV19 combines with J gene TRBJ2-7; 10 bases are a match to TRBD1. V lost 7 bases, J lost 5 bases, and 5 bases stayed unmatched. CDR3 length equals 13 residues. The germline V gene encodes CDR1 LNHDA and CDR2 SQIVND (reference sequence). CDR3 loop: CASNHGQGDEQYF. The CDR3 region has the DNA TGTGCCAGTAACCACGGACAGGGGGACGAGCAGTACTTC.

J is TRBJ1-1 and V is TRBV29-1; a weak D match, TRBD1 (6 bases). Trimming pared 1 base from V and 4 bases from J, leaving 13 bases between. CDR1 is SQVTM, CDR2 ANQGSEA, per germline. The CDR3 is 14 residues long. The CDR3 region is CSVEGGARFTEAFF. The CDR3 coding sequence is TGCAGCGTTGAAGGGGGGGCGCGTTTCACTGAAGCTTTCTTT.

The CDR3, as DNA: TGTGCCAGCAGTTACGAAGTCGCGGGGTCAGAGACCCAGTACTTC. It translates to CASSYEVAGSETQYF. The chain recombines TRBV6-5 with TRBJ2-5, with TRBD2 as a possible D gene (6 bases). The CDR3 contains 15 residues. V lost 2 bases to trimming and J lost 4 bases, with 14 bases between them. CDR1 and CDR2 from the germline V gene are MNHEY and SVGAGI.

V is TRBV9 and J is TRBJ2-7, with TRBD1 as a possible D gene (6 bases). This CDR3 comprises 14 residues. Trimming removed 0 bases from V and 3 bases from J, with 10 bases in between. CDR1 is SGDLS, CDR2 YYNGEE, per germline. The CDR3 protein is CASSVAGVGYEQYF. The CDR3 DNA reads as TGTGCCAGCAGCGTAGCAGGGGTTGGCTACGAGCAGTACTTC.

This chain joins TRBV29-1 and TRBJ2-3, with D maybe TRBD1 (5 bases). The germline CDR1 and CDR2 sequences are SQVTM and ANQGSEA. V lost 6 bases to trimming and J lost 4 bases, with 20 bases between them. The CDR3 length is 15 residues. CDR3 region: CSVRGSQGGPDTQYF. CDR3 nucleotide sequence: TGCAGCGTCCGCGGATCCCAGGGTGGTCCAGATACGCAGTATTTT.

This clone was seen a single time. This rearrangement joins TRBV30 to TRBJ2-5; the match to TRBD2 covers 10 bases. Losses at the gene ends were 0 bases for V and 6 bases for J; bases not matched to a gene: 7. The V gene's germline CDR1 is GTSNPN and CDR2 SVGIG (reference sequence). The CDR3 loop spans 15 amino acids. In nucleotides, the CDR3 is TGTGCCTGGAGTGTACCCCCTAGCGGGAGAAAGACCCAGTACTTC. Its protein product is CAWSVPPSGRKTQYF.

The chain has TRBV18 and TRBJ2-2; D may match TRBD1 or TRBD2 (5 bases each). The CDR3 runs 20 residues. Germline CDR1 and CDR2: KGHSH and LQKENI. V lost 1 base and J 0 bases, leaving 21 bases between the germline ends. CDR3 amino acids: CASSPLAQSSGTPNTGELFF. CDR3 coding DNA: TGTGCCAGCTCACCACTTGCCCAATCCTCCGGGACGCCGAACACCGGGGAGCTGTTTTTT.

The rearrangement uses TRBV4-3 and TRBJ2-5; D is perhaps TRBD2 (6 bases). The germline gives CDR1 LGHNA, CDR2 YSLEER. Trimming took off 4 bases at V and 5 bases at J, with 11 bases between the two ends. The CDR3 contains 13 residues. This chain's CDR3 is CASSLTGAETQYF. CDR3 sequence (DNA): TGCGCCAGCAGCCTTACGGGAGCGGAGACCCAGTACTTC.

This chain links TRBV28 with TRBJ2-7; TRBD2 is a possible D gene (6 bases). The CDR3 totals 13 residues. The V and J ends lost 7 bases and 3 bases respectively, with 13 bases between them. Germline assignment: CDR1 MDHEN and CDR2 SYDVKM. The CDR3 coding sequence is TGTGCCAGCACCACTAGCTTTTTCTACGAGCAGTACTTC. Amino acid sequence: CASTTSFFYEQYF.

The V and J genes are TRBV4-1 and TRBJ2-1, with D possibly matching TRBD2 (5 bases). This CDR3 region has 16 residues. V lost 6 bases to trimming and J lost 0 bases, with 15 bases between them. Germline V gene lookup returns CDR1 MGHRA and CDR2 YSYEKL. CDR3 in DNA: TGCGCCAGCAGGCGGCAGGACGGAGGCTCCTACAATGAGCAGTTCTTC. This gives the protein CASRRQDGGSYNEQFF.

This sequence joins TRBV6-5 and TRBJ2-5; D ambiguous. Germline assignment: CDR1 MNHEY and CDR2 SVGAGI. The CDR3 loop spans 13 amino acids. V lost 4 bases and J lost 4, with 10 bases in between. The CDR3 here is CASSFGVPETQYF. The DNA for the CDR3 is TGTGCCAGCAGTTTTGGGGTCCCAGAGACCCAGTACTTC.

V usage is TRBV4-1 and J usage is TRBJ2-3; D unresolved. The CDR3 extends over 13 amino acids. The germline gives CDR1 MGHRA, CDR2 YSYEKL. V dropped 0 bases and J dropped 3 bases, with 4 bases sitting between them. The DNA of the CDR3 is TGCGCCAGCAGCCAAGAAGGTACAGATACGCAGTATTTT. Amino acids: CASSQEGTDTQYF.

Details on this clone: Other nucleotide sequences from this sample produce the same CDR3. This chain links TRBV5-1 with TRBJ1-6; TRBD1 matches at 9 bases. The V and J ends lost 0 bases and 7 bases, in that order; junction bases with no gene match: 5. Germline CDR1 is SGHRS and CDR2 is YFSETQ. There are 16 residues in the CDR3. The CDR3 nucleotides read TGCGCCAGCAGCTTGGCTACCGGGACAGGGAATTCACCCCTCCACTTT. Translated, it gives CASSLATGTGNSPLHF.

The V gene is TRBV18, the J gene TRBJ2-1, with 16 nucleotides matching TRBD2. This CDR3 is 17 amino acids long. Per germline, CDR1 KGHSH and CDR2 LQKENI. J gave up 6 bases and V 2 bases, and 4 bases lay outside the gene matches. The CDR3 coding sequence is TGTGCCAGCTCACCAGGGACTAGCGGGAGGGTCATCAATGAGCAGTTCTTC. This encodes CASSPGTSGRVINEQFF.

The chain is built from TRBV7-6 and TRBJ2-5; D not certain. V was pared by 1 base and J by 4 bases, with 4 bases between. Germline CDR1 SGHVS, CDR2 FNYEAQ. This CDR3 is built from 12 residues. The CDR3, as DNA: TGTGCCAGCAGCTTAGGCCCAGAGACCCAGTACTTC. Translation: CASSLGPETQYF.

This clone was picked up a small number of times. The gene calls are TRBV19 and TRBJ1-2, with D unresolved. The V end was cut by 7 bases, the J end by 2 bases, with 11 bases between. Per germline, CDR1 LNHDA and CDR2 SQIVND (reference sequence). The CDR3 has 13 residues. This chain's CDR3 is CASKSPGNYGYTF. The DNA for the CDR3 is TGTGCCAGTAAGTCCCCGGGCAACTATGGCTACACCTTC.

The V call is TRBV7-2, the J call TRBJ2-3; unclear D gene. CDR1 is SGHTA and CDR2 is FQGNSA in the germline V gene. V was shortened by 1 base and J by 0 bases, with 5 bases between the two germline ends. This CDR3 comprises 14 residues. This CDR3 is CASSLVTSTDTQYF. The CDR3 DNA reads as TGTGCCAGCAGCTTAGTGACCAGCACAGATACGCAGTATTTT.

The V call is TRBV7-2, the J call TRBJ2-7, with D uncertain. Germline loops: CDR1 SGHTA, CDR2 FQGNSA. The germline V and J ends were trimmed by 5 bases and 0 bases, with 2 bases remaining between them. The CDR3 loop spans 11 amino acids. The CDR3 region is CASSVSYEQYF. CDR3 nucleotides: TGTGCCAGCAGCGTCTCCTACGAGCAGTACTTC.

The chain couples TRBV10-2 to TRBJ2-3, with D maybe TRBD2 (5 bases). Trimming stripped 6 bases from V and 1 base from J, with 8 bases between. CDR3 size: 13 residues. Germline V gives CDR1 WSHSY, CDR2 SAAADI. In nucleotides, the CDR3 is TGCGCCAGCAGGGATAGCGGCACAGATACGCAGTATTTT. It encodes CASRDSGTDTQYF.

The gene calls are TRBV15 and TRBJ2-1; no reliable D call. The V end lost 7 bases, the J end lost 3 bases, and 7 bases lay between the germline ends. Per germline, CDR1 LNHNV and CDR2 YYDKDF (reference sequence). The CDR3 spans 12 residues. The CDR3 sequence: CATNRNYNEQFF. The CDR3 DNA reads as TGTGCCACCAATAGGAACTACAATGAGCAGTTCTTC. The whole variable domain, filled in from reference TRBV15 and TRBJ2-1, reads DAMVIQNPRYQVTQFGKPVTLSCSQTLNHNVMYWYQQKSSQAPKLLFHYYDKDFNNEADTPDNFQSRRPNTSFCFLDIRSPGLGDTAMYLCATNRNYNEQFFGPGTRLTVL.

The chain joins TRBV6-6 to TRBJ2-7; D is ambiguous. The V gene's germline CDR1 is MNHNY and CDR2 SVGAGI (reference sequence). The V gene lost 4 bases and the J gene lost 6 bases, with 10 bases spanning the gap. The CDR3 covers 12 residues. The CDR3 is CASSSFPGEQYF. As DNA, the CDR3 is TGTGCCAGCAGTTCTTTTCCCGGCGAGCAGTACTTC.

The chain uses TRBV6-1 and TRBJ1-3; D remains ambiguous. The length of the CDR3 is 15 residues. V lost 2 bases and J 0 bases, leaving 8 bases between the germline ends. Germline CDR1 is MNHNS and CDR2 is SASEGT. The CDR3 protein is CASSEYQSSGNTIYF. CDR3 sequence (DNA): TGTGCCAGCAGTGAATATCAGAGCTCTGGAAACACCATATATTTT.